The sequence of this T cell receptor beta chain was determined in a study of tumor-infiltrating lymphocytes in primary liver carcinoma (dated by TCRdb to 2017 to 2019). In the study overall: Of the five patients (three men and two women, aged 30 to 69 years), four had hepatocellular carcinoma and one had combined HCC and intrahepatic cholangiocarcinoma. Tumors of the five patients were stage T1-T3 N0M0 with maximum diameters of about 4.2 to 10 cm. Samples yielded roughly 3.5 to 7.5 million productive TCRbeta reads; read depth did not differ significantly between tissue types. For each liver tumor, the study sampled five regions along with adjacent normal tissue and blood, and applied TCRbeta repertoire sequencing, expression microarrays and whole-exome sequencing. A total of approximately 35 specimens from 5 patients underwent TCRbeta repertoire sequencing, comprising some 25 tumor regions, 5 adjacent noncancerous liver tissues and 5 peripheral blood samples. Agilent mRNA microarray profiling was performed on the roughly 25 tumor region samples to relate TCRbeta repertoire diversity to the local molecular phenotype. Reproducibility between technical replicate repertoires was high, with correlation coefficients above 0.95 and mean shared-clone rates near 0.89.

Summary of the overall study and its limitations: The study included only five or six patients, and the authors note findings should be validated in a larger study. Only the TCR beta chain was sequenced, so true repertoire diversity is likely underestimated because unpaired alpha chains were not captured. Compared with blood, tumors had a significantly larger share of the repertoire taken up by the top 250 clones (p = 0.039). Only roughly 8-24% of top clones appeared in all five regions of a tumor, which suggests that tumor-infiltrating T cells are spatially heterogeneous. Consistent with antigen-driven expansion, pairs of tumor regions showed higher repertoire overlap (mean around 36%) than either tumor-adjacent pairs (around 17%) or tumor-blood pairs (around 15%). Bulk unsorted samples precluded comparing CD4+ and CD8+ T cell repertoires.

A constant-region primer and ProtoScript II reverse transcriptase were used to reverse-transcribe TCRbeta-specific cDNA from 500 ng total RNA. Three nested multiplex PCR rounds, following a slightly modified ARM-PCR procedure, were used to build the TCRbeta libraries. A final 25-cycle PCR with Deep VentR polymerase added sample barcodes and Illumina adapters. Before sequencing, amplicons between 200 and 500 bp were purified from gel using a QIAquick gel extraction kit. The TCRbeta amplicons were sequenced with 250-bp paired-end reads on an Illumina HiSeq 2500. In the source study's methods: Reads were quality-trimmed with Trimmomatic v0.33, and paired reads were merged with FLASH v1.2.11 to recover full CDR3 sequences. V, D and J germline segments were assigned to the rearranged TCRbeta sequences by MiGEC v1.2.1b. VDJtools v1.0.0 computed clonotype statistics and Shannon-Wiener diversity indices. To reduce sampling bias, subsequent analyses other than the diversity analysis used only the 250 most abundant clonotypes in each sample. Clones were called with MiXCR by TCRdb after fastp trimmed the public reads at Q25, and only in-frame beta chains were retained. Every entry covers one CDR3 protein and lists the most common genes and DNA from its rows. V and J calls and clone size were set by TCRdb, not the authors. Here the sample has approximately 40,000 distinct CDR3 sequences; about three quarters occur a single time. Under 20% of the sample rests with the top ten.

Concerning this clonotype itself: Its specific antigen is unknown. Compared with germline, one end of the junction differs, possibly owing to a read error.

Total RNA and DNA were co-extracted from roughly 20-30 mg of bulk tissue with the AllPrep DNA/RNA mini kit, without cell sorting. Four or five patients with histopathologically diagnosed primary liver carcinoma underwent surgical resection in China between November 2015 and March 2016. Patients had chronic HBV infection and were treatment-naive at sampling. Five spatially separated regions were sampled from each tumor: the superior, inferior, left-lateral and right-lateral poles, plus the tumor centre. Histological examination found more than 85% viable tumor cells in every tumor sample. Fresh tumor and adjacent tissue pieces were bisected, with one half stored in RNAlater at -80 degrees C and the other half sent for histology. The specimen sequenced was liver tumor tissue from sampling region 2. In light of the paper, this sample's cell subset or site label describes: tumor region T2, inferior pole. The sequence was obtained from a man between 40 and 49 years old with primary liver carcinoma and hepatitis B virus infection.

CDR3 region: CANSTDSDAGELFF. The DNA sequence is TGTGCCAACAGCACAGACTCAGACGCCGGGGAGCTGTTTTTT. The sequence links TRBV11-2 to TRBJ2-2, with an unclear D gene assignment. Via the germline V gene, CDR1 is SGHAT and CDR2 FQNNGV. From cysteine to phenylalanine, the CDR3 is 14 amino acids long. The read is trimmed to its CDR3 DNA, 42 bases read in frame from base 1.